Listed here are 21 T cell receptor beta chains from one sample, sequenced in a study of blood T cells in healthy people across ages. A sample-barcoded 5' primer and a J-beta primer mix were used in a second PCR of about 7 to 12 cycles. TCRdb reprocessed the 5' RACE reads with MiXCR, giving one entry per CDR3 protein. This sample carries 850,000 to 1,000,000 distinct CDR3 sequences, around 48% of them seen once, and the ten largest clones take under 15%. The sample consisted of blood. These receptors were collected from a man younger than 40 in good health.

The chain couples TRBV5-1 to TRBJ2-3, with D perhaps matching TRBD2 (6 bases). The V and J ends lost 0 bases and 2 bases respectively, with 13 bases between them. Germline V gene sequence: CDR1 SGHRS, CDR2 YFSETQ. The CDR3 is 16 residues long. The DNA for the CDR3 is TGCGCCAGCAGCTTGGGGGTGCGGGGCGCCACAGATACGCAGTATTTT. Protein sequence: CASSLGVRGATDTQYF.

CDR3 in DNA: TGCAGCGTTGAAGATCCCTCTATCCCCTATGGCTACACCTTC. This encodes CSVEDPSIPYGYTF. The chain carries TRBV29-1 and TRBJ1-2; unclear D gene. CDR1 and CDR2 from the germline V gene are SQVTM and ANQGSEA. The V end was cut by 0 bases, the J end by 4 bases, with 12 bases between. CDR3 length equals 14 residues.

The rearrangement joins TRBV20-1 to TRBJ1-1; D is uncertain. The CDR3 runs to 12 residues. V lost 5 bases, J lost 1 base, and 8 bases lay in between. The V gene's germline CDR1 is DFQATT and CDR2 SNEGSKA (reference sequence). CDR3 coding DNA: TGCAGTGCTCCCCAGCCGAACACTGAAGCTTTCTTT. Translating it yields CSAPQPNTEAFF.

The rearrangement links TRBV12-3 or TRBV12-4 to TRBJ2-5, with D unresolved. The J call may be incorrect, as the DNA end agrees better with TRBJ2-7. This CDR3 spans 13 amino acids. CDR3 nucleotide sequence: TGTGCCAGCAGTGTAGAACTCTGGGGCGAGCAGTACTTC. It yields the protein CASSVELWGEQYF.

The chain links TRBV4-2 to TRBJ2-4, with D possibly being TRBD2 (6 bases). The J call may be faulty, since TRBJ2-5 better matches the DNA end. CDR3 length equals 15 residues. Looked up from germline, CDR1 is LGHNA and CDR2 is YNFKEQ. As DNA, the CDR3 is TGTGCCAGCAGCCAACTAGAGGGGACTTCGGAGACCCAGTACTTC. This sequence encodes CASSQLEGTSETQYF.

Note on this clonotype: A junction boundary mismatches the germline segment, possibly from a read error. This chain joins TRBV7-9 and TRBJ1-2; maybe TRBD1 (6 bases). Germline CDR1 reads SEHNR; CDR2 reads FQNEAQ (reference sequence). The CDR3 totals 14 residues. CDR3 DNA: TGTACCAGCAGCCCCCGGGACACCTACTATGGCTACACCTTC. Its protein is CTSSPRDTYYGYTF.

V is TRBV29-1 and J is TRBJ2-7; a possible D gene is TRBD1 (6 bases). The CDR3 spans 15 residues. V was cut by 2 bases and J by 0 bases, with 14 bases left in between. Germline lookup yields CDR1 SQVTM and CDR2 ANQGSEA. In DNA form, the CDR3 reads TGCAGCGTTGAAAGGACAGACATCGACTCCTACGAGCAGTACTTC. Encoded protein: CSVERTDIDSYEQYF.

The chain employs TRBV4-2 and TRBJ2-3, with D unclear. The CDR3 spans 15 residues. Trimming cost V 1 base and J 4 bases, with 12 bases left between them. The germline V gene has CDR1 LGHNA and CDR2 YNFKEQ. The CDR3 loop reads CASSQAPLSADTQYF. The DNA for the CDR3 is TGTGCCAGCAGCCAAGCCCCGTTGAGTGCAGATACGCAGTATTTT.

This clonotype was seen only a few times. The rearrangement links TRBV7-6 to TRBJ1-2; perhaps TRBD1 as D (5 bases). Germline V gives CDR1 SGHVS, CDR2 FNYEAQ. V lost 5 bases, J lost 0 bases, and 13 bases lay in between. This CDR3 has 15 amino acids. The CDR3 DNA reads TGTGCCAGCAGCCGGGACCGTGTGGCTAACTATGGCTACACCTTC. Amino acids: CASSRDRVANYGYTF.

This clonotype was detected a few times. J is TRBJ2-1 and V is TRBV29-1; TRBD2 agrees at 7 bases. J was trimmed by 4 bases and V by 7 bases; bases with no gene match: 4. CDR3 length equals 12 residues. Germline V gene sequence: CDR1 SQVTM, CDR2 ANQGSEA. The CDR3 DNA reads TGCAGCGGGGGGGGTGGGTACAATGAGCAGTTCTTC. Translated: CSGGGGYNEQFF.

The chain joins TRBV25-1 to TRBJ2-3, with D maybe TRBD1 (6 bases). CDR1 is MGHDK, CDR2 SYGVNS, per germline. The CDR3 totals 14 residues. Trimming pared 4 bases from V and 3 bases from J, leaving 11 bases between. This CDR3 reads CASSASDRTDTQYF. In DNA, the CDR3 is TGTGCCAGCAGTGCGTCAGACAGGACAGATACGCAGTATTTT.

This clonotype has only a few counts. The V and J genes are TRBV20-1 and TRBJ1-4; D unresolved. The CDR3 is made up of 17 amino acids. Looked up from germline, CDR1 is DFQATT and CDR2 is SNEGSKA (reference sequence). V was pared by 0 bases and J by 0 bases, with 14 bases between. The DNA of the CDR3 is TGCAGTGCTAGAGACCCACTACAAGCTGCAACTAATGAAAAACTGTTTTTT. Protein: CSARDPLQAATNEKLFF.

As to this clonotype: This may be a read error: a much more frequent sequence differs by one nucleotide. The V call is TRBV12-3 or TRBV12-4, the J call TRBJ2-3; D unresolved. V lost 11 bases and J lost 1, with 10 bases in between. The CDR3 length is 12 residues. The CDR3: CAATRGTDTQYF. The CDR3 DNA is TGTGCCGCCACCCGGGGCACAGATACGCAGTATTTT.

The chain couples TRBV29-1 to TRBJ1-5, with a tentative D call TRBD1 (5 bases). V lost 5 bases to trimming and J lost 1 base, with 6 bases between them. The CDR3 length is 12 residues. Germline loops: CDR1 SQVTM, CDR2 ANQGSEA. For the CDR3, the DNA is TGCAGCGTTCGGGGGAGCAATCAGCCCCAGCATTTT. Amino acid sequence: CSVRGSNQPQHF.

This clonotype was detected a few times. This chain connects TRBV29-1 to TRBJ1-5; D gene ambiguous. CDR1 is SQVTM, CDR2 ANQGSEA, per germline. V lost 4 bases to trimming and J lost 0 bases, with 7 bases between them. The CDR3 is 13 residues long. CDR3 in DNA: TGCAGCGTTGTGCCCGATAGCAATCAGCCCCAGCATTTT. It yields the protein CSVVPDSNQPQHF.

The genes are TRBV11-2 and TRBJ1-2; no clear D. Germline V gene data show CDR1 as SGHAT and CDR2 as FQNNGV. CDR3 length: 12 residues. The V end was cut by 5 bases, the J end by 1 base, with 5 bases between. The CDR3 here is CASSTYNYGYTF. In nucleotides, the CDR3 is TGTGCCAGCAGCACCTATAACTATGGCTACACCTTC.

For this clonotype: Relative to the germline gene, one junction end is altered; a read error may explain this. CDR3 sequence reads: CSVEAPGQGGTGTQYF. The CDR3 DNA reads as TGCAGCGTTGAAGCTCCGGGACAGGGTGGCACAGGTACGCAGTATTTT. The chain uses TRBV29-1 and TRBJ2-3; the match to TRBD1 covers 9 bases. Per the germline V gene, CDR1 is SQVTM and CDR2 is ANQGSEA. CDR3 length equals 16 residues.

This chain joins TRBV12-3 or TRBV12-4 and TRBJ2-4, with no clear D. Deletions cut 4 bases from V and 9 bases from J, with 7 bases between. The CDR3 is made up of 11 amino acids. In DNA, the CDR3 is TGTGCCAGCAGTTCGGCGTCCATTCAGTACTTC. Amino acid sequence: CASSSASIQYF.

In this sample, this clonotype turned up a few times. The J gene is TRBJ2-5, the V gene TRBV10-1; D remains unclear. CDR1 is WNHNN, CDR2 SYGVQD, per germline (reference sequence). The V and J ends lost 10 bases and 1 base respectively, with 22 bases between them. This CDR3 is built from 16 residues. The CDR3 sequence is CAILRQGCPSQETQYF. The CDR3 DNA reads as TGCGCCATCCTAAGACAAGGGTGCCCCTCCCAAGAGACCCAGTACTTC.

The chain is built from TRBV20-1 and TRBJ2-7, with TRBD1 matching over 7 bases. V shed 2 bases, J shed 6 bases, and the junction held 13 bases outside the gene matches. The CDR3 is made up of 15 amino acids. Germline V gene lookup returns CDR1 DFQATT and CDR2 SNEGSKA (reference sequence). The DNA of the CDR3 is TGCAGTGCTAGAAACCCTGACAGGGTAGGGTCCGAGCAGTACTTC. The encoded protein is CSARNPDRVGSEQYF.

The V gene is TRBV6-2 or TRBV6-3, the J gene TRBJ2-7; D gene unclear. V lost 7 bases, J lost 4 bases, and 23 bases lay in between. The germline CDR1 and CDR2 sequences are MNHEY and SVGEGT. This CDR3 spans 16 amino acids. CDR3 loop: CASKAKIPGLAYEQYF. CDR3 DNA sequence: TGTGCCAGCAAAGCAAAGATCCCGGGTCTCGCTTACGAGCAGTACTTC.